Listed here are 26 T cell receptor beta chains from one sample, sequenced in a study of CD8 T cells in Susac syndrome. The RNA input was roughly 0.45 to 1 ug, and it was reverse transcribed with random hexamers. Each CDR3 protein is one row after TCRdb ran MiXCR on the immunoSEQ multiplex PCR reads. The data hold around 140,000 distinct CDR3 sequences, with roughly 80% observed a single time. The sequencing sample was made of CD8+ T cells from PBMCs. The source is a human donor with multiple sclerosis.

This clonotype has just one count. The J gene is TRBJ2-1, the V gene TRBV4-1, with 8 bases matching TRBD2. The CDR3 loop spans 13 amino acids. CDR1 and CDR2 from the germline V gene are MGHRA and YSYEKL. V gave up 4 bases and J gave up 9 bases; unmatched junction bases: 5. CDR3 DNA sequence: TGCGCCAGCAGCCTCGGGGGGGCCGGTGAGCAGTTCTTC. This sequence encodes CASSLGGAGEQFF.

The CDR3 loop reads CASSLGQGKYEQYF. CDR3 coding DNA: TGTGCCAGCAGCCTCGGACAGGGGAAATACGAGCAGTACTTC. The rearrangement links TRBV7-9 to TRBJ2-7; 9 positions agree with TRBD1. Germline V gene lookup returns CDR1 SEHNR and CDR2 FQNEAQ (reference sequence). V shed 5 bases and J 4 bases; nucleotides not matched to a gene: 6. CDR3 length: 14 amino acids.

This chain connects TRBV27 to TRBJ1-2, with D unclear. Deletions cut 0 bases from V and 2 bases from J, with 16 bases between. Germline CDR1 and CDR2: MNHEY and SMNVEV (reference sequence). The CDR3 is 17 amino acids. The CDR3 loop reads CASSLSSEAGLNYGYTF. CDR3 in DNA: TGTGCCAGCAGTTTATCGAGTGAAGCGGGCCTCAACTATGGCTACACCTTC.

V is TRBV6-5 and J is TRBJ2-1, with D tentatively TRBD2 (6 bases). The CDR3 is made up of 17 amino acids. Trimming stripped 2 bases from V and 7 bases from J, with 21 bases between. Germline V lookup: CDR1 MNHEY, CDR2 SVGAGI. Written as DNA, the CDR3 is TGTGCCAGCAGTTACGGCTCGGGGGTCTCCTACCCTAATGAGCAGTTCTTC. Its translation: CASSYGSGVSYPNEQFF.

This chain uses TRBV7-9 with TRBJ1-2; tentatively, D is TRBD1 (6 bases). The germline V gene encodes CDR1 SEHNR and CDR2 FQNEAQ (reference sequence). Deletions cut 0 bases from V and 3 bases from J, with 11 bases between. The CDR3 sequence is 15 residues long. CDR3 protein: CASSLARGLDYGYTF. In DNA form, the CDR3 reads TGTGCCAGCAGCTTAGCCAGGGGCTTGGACTATGGCTACACCTTC.

The DNA of the CDR3 is TGTGCCAGCAGCGATAGAGCGGGGGGACTTGAGACCCAGTACTTC. Protein sequence: CASSDRAGGLETQYF. This sequence joins TRBV9 and TRBJ2-5, with 9 bases fitting TRBD2. The V gene end was trimmed by 3 bases and the J gene end by 5 bases; junction bases not matched to a gene: 8. The CDR3 has 15 amino acids. CDR1 SGDLS and CDR2 YYNGEE come from the germline V gene.

J is TRBJ2-3 and V is TRBV24-1, with 11 bases that match TRBD2. This CDR3 is 17 amino acids long. Germline CDR1 KGHDR, CDR2 SFDVKD. The V and J ends lost 5 bases and 1 base, in that order; junction bases with no gene match: 7. CDR3: CATSGISGRGGTDTQYF. CDR3 DNA: TGTGCCACCAGTGGCATTAGCGGGAGGGGCGGCACAGATACGCAGTATTTT.

This clonotype occurred once. The V call is TRBV27, the J call TRBJ1-2; D remains ambiguous. The CDR3 loop spans 13 amino acids. V was clipped by 6 bases and J by 4 bases, with 12 bases between them. Germline CDR1 MNHEY, CDR2 SMNVEV (reference sequence). CDR3 nucleotides: TGTGCCAGCAGAGGATACATAGGCTATGGCTACACCTTC. Amino acids: CASRGYIGYGYTF.

This clonotype was observed a handful of times. The chain couples TRBV7-2 to TRBJ2-1; D remains unclear. The CDR3 has 15 residues. Between the trimmed V and J ends, which lost 5 bases and 6 bases, there was a span of 17 bases. Germline CDR1 is SGHTA and CDR2 is FQGNSA. In DNA form, the CDR3 reads TGTGCCAGCAGCCCCCATGATTCTTTTCGCAATGAGCAGTTCTTC. Translation gives CASSPHDSFRNEQFF.

This sequence joins TRBV13 and TRBJ1-2; TRBD1 is a possible D gene (6 bases). The CDR3 has 15 residues. Germline V lookup: CDR1 PRHDT, CDR2 FYEKMQ (reference sequence). The V end was cut by 4 bases, the J end by 8 bases, with 20 bases between. Written as DNA, the CDR3 is TGTGCCAGCAGCTCCGCTTTGGGGGGCCACCGGGGCTACACCTTC. This codes for CASSSALGGHRGYTF.

The rearrangement uses TRBV12-3 or TRBV12-4 and TRBJ2-6; possibly TRBD1 or TRBD2 for D (6 bases each). Trimming shortened V by 3 bases and J by 0 bases, and 18 bases separated the two germline ends. The CDR3 runs to 19 residues. DNA for the CDR3: TGTGCCAGCAGTTTGATAATGGGGGGCCGTAGCTCTGGGGCCAACGTCCTGACTTTC. Translation: CASSLIMGGRSSGANVLTF.

V and J are TRBV2 and TRBJ1-1; a possible D gene is TRBD1 (6 bases). This CDR3 is built from 17 residues. Trimming took 3 bases from V and 1 from J, leaving 18 bases between them. Germline assignment: CDR1 SNHLY and CDR2 FYNNEI. As DNA, the CDR3 is TGTGCCAGCAGTGAGGGGCGCCTAGACAGGTCGAACACTGAAGCTTTCTTT. Residues: CASSEGRLDRSNTEAFF.

The table lists this clonotype with a few counts. The chain couples TRBV6-1 to TRBJ1-5; no clear D. In germline, CDR1 is MNHNS, CDR2 SASEGT. V lost 6 bases, J lost 4 bases, and 16 bases lay in between. There are 15 residues in the CDR3. The CDR3 DNA is TGTGCCAGCAGCCTGACCAACGAGAGGAATCAGCCCCAGCATTTT. This encodes CASSLTNERNQPQHF.

The chain is built from TRBV7-2 and TRBJ2-7; D call uncertain. Between the trimmed V and J ends, which lost 5 bases and 3 bases, there was a span of 14 bases. The CDR3 covers 14 residues. Germline lookup yields CDR1 SGHTA and CDR2 FQGNSA. Here the CDR3 DNA reads TGTGCCAGCAGCCCCACCCTAGGTGGCTACGAGCAGTACGTC. Its translation: CASSPTLGGYEQYV.

The chain links TRBV4-1 to TRBJ1-1; D is unclear. Germline V CDR1 and CDR2: MGHRA, YSYEKL. This CDR3 is 13 amino acids long. Trimming shortened V by 3 bases and J by 3 bases, and 8 bases separated the two germline ends. In nucleotides, the CDR3 is TGCGCCAGCAGCCAGGCTGGGGACACTGAAGCTTTCTTT. Amino acid sequence: CASSQAGDTEAFF.

V and J are TRBV27 and TRBJ2-2; D gene unclear. The CDR3 contains 12 residues. CDR1 MNHEY and CDR2 SMNVEV come from the germline V gene (reference sequence). The V and J ends lost 2 bases and 6 bases respectively, with 4 bases between them. This CDR3 is CASSLGPGELFF. The CDR3 DNA reads as TGTGCCAGCAGTTTAGGACCCGGGGAGCTGTTTTTT.

This clonotype came up a few times. The rearrangement links TRBV5-1 to TRBJ2-1; D possibly corresponds to TRBD2 (5 bases). The ends were cut back, 4 bases at V and 6 bases at J, with 17 bases in the middle. This CDR3 region has 15 residues. CDR1 is SGHRS and CDR2 is YFSETQ in the germline V gene. The CDR3 spells CASSLRGSNVNEQFF. In nucleotides, the CDR3 is TGCGCCAGCAGCCTCCGAGGGAGTAATGTCAATGAGCAGTTCTTC.

About this clonotype itself: One end of the junction does not line up with germline, which may come from a read error. The rearrangement links TRBV27 to TRBJ1-5; no clear D. CDR1 is MNHEY, CDR2 SMNVEV, per germline (reference sequence). There are 14 residues in the CDR3. CDR3 coding DNA: TGTGCCAGCAGTGTTGGTCAGGTTGATCAGCCCCGGCATTTT. It codes for CASSVGQVDQPRHF.

This clonotype turned up a few times. DNA of the CDR3: TGTGCCAGCAGCTTACAAAATGAGCAGTTCTTC. Protein sequence: CASSLQNEQFF. The rearrangement links TRBV13 to TRBJ2-1, with unresolved D. The germline V and J ends were trimmed by 2 bases and 7 bases, with 3 bases remaining between them. CDR1 and CDR2 from the germline V gene are PRHDT and FYEKMQ (reference sequence). The length of the CDR3 is 11 residues.

CDR3 DNA sequence: TGTGCCAGCAGTGGGGGTTCTTCCACCGGGGAGCTGTTTTTT. This translates into CASSGGSSTGELFF. This chain uses TRBV27 with TRBJ2-2; D may correspond to TRBD1 or TRBD2 (5 bases each). This CDR3 is 14 amino acids long. With 5 bases removed from V and 4 bases from J, the gap between germline ends came to 11 bases. Germline V gene sequence: CDR1 MNHEY, CDR2 SMNVEV (reference sequence).

The rearrangement links TRBV3-1 to TRBJ2-3; D not resolved. V was trimmed by 3 bases and J by 0 bases, leaving 10 bases between them. Germline V lookup: CDR1 LGHDT, CDR2 YNNKEL (reference sequence). The CDR3 has 15 amino acids. The CDR3 spells CASSHDLGSTDTQYF. CDR3 DNA: TGTGCCAGCAGCCATGATCTAGGAAGCACAGATACGCAGTATTTT.

The rearrangement uses TRBV20-1 and TRBJ2-7; no definite D call. Germline CDR1 is DFQATT and CDR2 is SNEGSKA (reference sequence). CDR3 size: 13 residues. V lost 6 bases, J lost 0 bases, and 12 bases lay in between. CDR3 nucleotide sequence: TGCAGTGCCGAGCCCCAGAGCTCCTACGAGCAGTACTTC. Its protein is CSAEPQSSYEQYF.

V is TRBV6-5 and J is TRBJ2-1; 10 bases are a match to TRBD2. V gave up 4 bases and J gave up 6 bases; unmatched junction bases: 9. The CDR3 runs 16 residues. CDR1 MNHEY and CDR2 SVGAGI come from the germline V gene. In DNA, the CDR3 is TGTGCCAGCAGTTGGCACCTAGCGGGAGAGGGCAATGAGCAGTTCTTC. Translating gives CASSWHLAGEGNEQFF.

The rearrangement links TRBV11-2 to TRBJ1-1; 10 bases map to TRBD1. J gave up 3 bases and V 3 bases, and 7 bases lay outside the gene matches. The V gene's germline CDR1 is SGHAT and CDR2 FQNNGV. This CDR3 is built from 16 residues. The CDR3 reads CASSLGTGAWYTEAFF. The DNA for the CDR3 is TGTGCCAGCAGCTTGGGGACAGGGGCTTGGTACACTGAAGCTTTCTTT.

This clonotype was seen once. The rearrangement uses TRBV7-6 and TRBJ2-7, with no clear D. Per germline, CDR1 SGHVS and CDR2 FNYEAQ. The length of the CDR3 is 12 residues. Deletions cut 3 bases from V and 6 bases from J, with 9 bases between. CDR3 bases: TGTGCCAGCAGCTTGTCGAGGAGCGAGCAGTACTTC. As protein: CASSLSRSEQYF.

The rearrangement links TRBV9 to TRBJ2-1; D is perhaps TRBD1 or TRBD2 (5 bases each). The ends were cut back, 4 bases at V and 2 bases at J, with 10 bases in the middle. Germline V CDR1 and CDR2: SGDLS, YYNGEE. CDR3 size: 14 residues. The CDR3 bases are TGTGCCAGCAGCCCTTGGGGGACCTACAATGAGCAGTTCTTC. Its translation is CASSPWGTYNEQFF.